This TCR beta chain was sequenced in a study of monozygotic twins with cystic fibrosis. V lost 0 bases and J lost 2, with 6 bases in between. CDR3 size: 13 residues. Germline V gene data show CDR1 as SGDLS and CDR2 as YYNGEE. The method was immunoSEQ multiplex PCR; TCRdb's version includes in-frame clones alone and lacks a portion of them. The sample holds some 25,000 clones; about 96% are singletons and the top ten take approximately 3%. The V gene is TRBV9, the J gene TRBJ2-7; D is uncertain. The sequence was collected from a girl aged 2 to 9 with cystic fibrosis. Sample: blood. CDR3 loop: CASSVGWTYEQYF. The CDR3 DNA sequence: TGTGCCAGCAGCGTAGGATGGACCTACGAGCAGTACTTC.